This T cell receptor (beta chain) was found in a study of molecular identifiers for immune sequencing clone quantification. Across the whole study: Within a replicate experiment, RNA obtained from either roughly 20,000 or 100,000 naive CD8 cells was divided into five aliquots, and four of those aliquots were then sequenced. Study-wide results and limits: More than 97% of effector molecules, versus under 1% of naive-cell molecules, belonged to clones above 20 RNA copies. Sizes of clones that are highly expanded could be underestimated (if identical TCR molecules share a barcode).

In regard to this clonotype: Its antigen is unknown. One junction end disagrees with the germline gene, perhaps due to a read error.

Previously published methods and listed TCR primers were used for the bulk TCR libraries. TCRdb ran MiXCR on the PCR reads and lists one entry per CDR3 protein. The data show approximately 550,000 distinct CDR3 sequences, about a fifth seen once. Germline CDR1 and CDR2: LGHNA and YSLEER. This CDR3 region has 15 residues. Sample: naive CD8+ T cells from blood, with Jurkat cell RNA spiked in. As to subset: FACS-sorted CD8+CD4-CCR7+CD45RA+ naive T cells. The sequence derives from a human donor in good health. Some libraries in this study had Jurkat cell RNA spiked in. This sequence joins TRBV4-3 and TRBJ2-7; 10 bases match TRBD1. Here the CDR3 DNA reads TGCGCCAGCAGCCAGGGGACAGGGGCGATTTACGAGCAGCACTTC. This translates into CASSQGTGAIYEQHF.